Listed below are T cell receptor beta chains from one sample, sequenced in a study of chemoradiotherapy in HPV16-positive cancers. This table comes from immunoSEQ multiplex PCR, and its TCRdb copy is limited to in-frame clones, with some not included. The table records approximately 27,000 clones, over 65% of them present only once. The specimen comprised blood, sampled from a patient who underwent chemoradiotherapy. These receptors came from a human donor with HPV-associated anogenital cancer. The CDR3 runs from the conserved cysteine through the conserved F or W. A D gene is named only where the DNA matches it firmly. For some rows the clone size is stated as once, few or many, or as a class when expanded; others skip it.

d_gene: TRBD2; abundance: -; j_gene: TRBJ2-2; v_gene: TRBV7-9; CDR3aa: CASRAGAHNTGELFF; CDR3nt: TGTGCCAGTAGAGCGGGGGCGCATAACACCGGGGAGCTGTTTTTT
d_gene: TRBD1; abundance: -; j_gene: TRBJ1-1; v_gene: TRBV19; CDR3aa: CASSISGGSTEAFF; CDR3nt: TGTGCCAGTAGCATCTCAGGGGGCTCCACTGAAGCTTTCTTT
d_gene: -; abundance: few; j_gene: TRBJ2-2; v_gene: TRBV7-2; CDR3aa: CASSLGGANTGELFF; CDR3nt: TGTGCCAGCAGCTTGGGGGGCGCGAACACCGGGGAGCTGTTTTTT
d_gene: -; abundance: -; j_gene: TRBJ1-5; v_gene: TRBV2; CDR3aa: CASSENTVFHF; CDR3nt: TGTGCCAGCAGTGAGAACACAGTATTTCATTTT
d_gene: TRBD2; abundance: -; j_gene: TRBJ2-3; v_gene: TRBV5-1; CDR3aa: CASSSLAGDTQYF; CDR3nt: TGCGCCAGCAGTTCCCTAGCGGGAGATACGCAGTATTTT
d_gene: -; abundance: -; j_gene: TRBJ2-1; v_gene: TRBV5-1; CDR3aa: CASSLESSYNEQFF; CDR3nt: TGCGCCAGCAGCTTGGAGAGCTCCTACAATGAGCAGTTCTTC
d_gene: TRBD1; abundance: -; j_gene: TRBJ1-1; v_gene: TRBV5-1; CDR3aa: CASGTTGTVNTEAFF; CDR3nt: TGCGCCAGCGGAACTACCGGGACAGTGAACACTGAAGCTTTCTTT
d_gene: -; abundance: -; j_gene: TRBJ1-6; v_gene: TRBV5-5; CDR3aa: CASSSLQSGFNSPLHF; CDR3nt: TGTGCCAGCAGCTCCTTACAGTCAGGGTTTAATTCACCCCTCCACTTT
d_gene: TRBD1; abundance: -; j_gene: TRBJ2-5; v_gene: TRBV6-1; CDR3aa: CASRRQGGETQYF; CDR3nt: TGTGCCAGCCGACGACAGGGCGGGGAGACCCAGTACTTC
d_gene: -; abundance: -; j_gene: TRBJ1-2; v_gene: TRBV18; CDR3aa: CASSQTESNYGYTF; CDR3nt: TGTGCCAGCTCACAGACAGAGTCGAACTATGGCTACACCTTC
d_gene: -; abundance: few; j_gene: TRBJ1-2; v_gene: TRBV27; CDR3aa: CASKEGSAYGYTF; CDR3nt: TGTGCCAGCAAGGAGGGGTCGGCCTATGGCTACACCTTC
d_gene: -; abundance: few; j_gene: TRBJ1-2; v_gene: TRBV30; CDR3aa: CAWSGSTYGYTF; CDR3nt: TGTGCCTGGAGCGGGTCCACCTATGGCTACACCTTC
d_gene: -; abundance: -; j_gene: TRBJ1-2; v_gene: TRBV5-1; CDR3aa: CASSKGGNYGYTF; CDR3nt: TGCGCCAGCAGTAAGGGGGGTAACTATGGCTACACCTTC
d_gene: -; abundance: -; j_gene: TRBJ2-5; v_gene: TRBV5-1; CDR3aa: CASSYWFAGAGQETQYF; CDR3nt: TGCGCCAGCAGCTATTGGTTCGCGGGGGCTGGGCAAGAGACCCAGTACTTC
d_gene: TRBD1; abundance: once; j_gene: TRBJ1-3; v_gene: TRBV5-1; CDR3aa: CASSSEDRANTIYF; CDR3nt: TGCGCCAGCAGCTCAGAGGACAGGGCAAACACCATATATTTT
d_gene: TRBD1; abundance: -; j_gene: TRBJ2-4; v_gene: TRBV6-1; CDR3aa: CASSVRGQGAEGAKNIQYF; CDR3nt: TGTGCCAGCAGTGTGCGAGGACAGGGGGCGGAGGGAGCCAAAAACATTCAGTACTTC
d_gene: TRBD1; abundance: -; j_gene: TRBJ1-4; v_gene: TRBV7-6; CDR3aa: CASSLSGTGVKLFF; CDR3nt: TGTGCCAGCAGCTTATCCGGGACAGGGGTTAAACTGTTTTTT
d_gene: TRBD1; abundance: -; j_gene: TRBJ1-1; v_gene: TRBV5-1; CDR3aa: CASSLQGAGVNTEAFF; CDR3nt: TGCGCCAGCAGCTTACAGGGGGCGGGCGTGAACACTGAAGCTTTCTTT
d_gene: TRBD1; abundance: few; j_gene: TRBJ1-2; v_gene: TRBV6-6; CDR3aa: CASSYGEGASSGYTF; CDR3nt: TGTGCCAGCAGTTACGGGGAGGGGGCAAGCAGTGGCTACACCTTC
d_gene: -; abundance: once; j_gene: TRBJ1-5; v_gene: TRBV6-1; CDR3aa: CASRDPPGNQPQHF; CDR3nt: TGTGCCAGCCGCGACCCCCCGGGCAATCAGCCCCAGCATTTT
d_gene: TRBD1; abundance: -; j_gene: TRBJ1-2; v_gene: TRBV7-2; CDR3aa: CASSPGTGYGYTF; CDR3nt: TGTGCCAGCAGCCCCGGGACAGGGTATGGCTACACCTTC
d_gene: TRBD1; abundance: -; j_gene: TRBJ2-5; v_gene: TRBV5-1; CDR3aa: CASSLGQGSSFGETQYF; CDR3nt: TGCGCCAGCAGCCTGGGACAGGGCTCGTCCTTTGGGGAGACCCAGTACTTC
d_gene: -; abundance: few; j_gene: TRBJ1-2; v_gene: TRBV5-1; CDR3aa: CASSLDHYGYTF; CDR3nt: TGCGCCAGCAGCTTGGACCACTATGGCTACACCTTC
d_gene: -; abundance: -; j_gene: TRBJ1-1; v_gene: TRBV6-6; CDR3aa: CASSYPDVAAEAFF; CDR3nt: TGTGCCAGCAGTTACCCGGATGTAGCCGCTGAAGCTTTCTTT